The clone carrying this TCR beta chain was observed a few times. Its specificity is not known. The sample originates from a study of cytomegalovirus exposure and HLA in healthy donors. Overall study results and limits: Accurate prediction of HLA-A and HLA-B alleles (for most subjects) was reportedly achieved from TCR beta sequences. Later analysis demonstrated an association between a missense DCLRE1C variant and TCR beta V- and J-gene trimming. Donors were assumed by presence/absence analyses to have roughly uniform sequencing depth.

Regarding donors, all were healthy bone marrow donors. Germline V CDR1 and CDR2: SEHNR, FQNEAQ (reference sequence). There are 18 residues in the CDR3. After removal of 5 bases from V and 8 bases from J, the junction contained 21 bases not matched to a gene. Primers included in the PCR were 60 Vbeta and 13 Jbeta primers. The table came from immunoSEQ multiplex PCR; TCRdb's copy has only in-frame clones and leaves some out. The sample has around 96,000 clones; 65% to 85% are singletons. The sequence was obtained from a man between 18 and 35 years old in good health and CMV-seronegative. V and J are TRBV7-9 and TRBJ2-1; 7 nucleotides line up with TRBD2. Sequenced input: PBMCs. This CDR3 reads CASSPRPGRTRQSDEQFF. The CDR3 DNA sequence: TGTGCCAGCAGCCCTCGGCCGGGTCGGACTAGGCAATCCGATGAGCAGTTCTTC.